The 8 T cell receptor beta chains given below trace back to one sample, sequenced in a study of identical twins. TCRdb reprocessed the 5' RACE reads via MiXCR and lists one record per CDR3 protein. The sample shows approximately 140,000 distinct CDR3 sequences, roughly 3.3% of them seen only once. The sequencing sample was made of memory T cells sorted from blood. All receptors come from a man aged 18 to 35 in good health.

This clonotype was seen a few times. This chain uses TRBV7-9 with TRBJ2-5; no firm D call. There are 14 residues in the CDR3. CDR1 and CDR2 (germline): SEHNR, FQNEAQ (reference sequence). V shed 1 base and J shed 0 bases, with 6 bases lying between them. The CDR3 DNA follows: TGTGCCAGCAGCTTAGATCCCTACCAAGAGACCCAGTACTTC. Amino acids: CASSLDPYQETQYF.

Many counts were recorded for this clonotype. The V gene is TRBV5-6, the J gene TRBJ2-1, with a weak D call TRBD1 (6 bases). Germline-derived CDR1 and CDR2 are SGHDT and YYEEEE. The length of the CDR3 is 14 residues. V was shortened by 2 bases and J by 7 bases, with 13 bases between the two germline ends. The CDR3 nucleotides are TGTGCCAGCAGCTTACAGGGCCCTCGAAATGAGCAGTTCTTC. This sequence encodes CASSLQGPRNEQFF.

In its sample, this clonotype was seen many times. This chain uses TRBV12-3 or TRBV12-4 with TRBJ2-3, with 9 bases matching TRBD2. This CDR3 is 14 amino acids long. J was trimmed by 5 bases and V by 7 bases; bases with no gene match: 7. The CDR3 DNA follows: TGTGCCAGCATAAGGGCGGGAGGGCGAGATACGCAGTATTTT. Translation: CASIRAGGRDTQYF.

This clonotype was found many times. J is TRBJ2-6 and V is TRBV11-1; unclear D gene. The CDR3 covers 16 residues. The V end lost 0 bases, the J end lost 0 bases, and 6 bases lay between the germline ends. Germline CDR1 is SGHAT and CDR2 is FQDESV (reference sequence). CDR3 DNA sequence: TGTGCCAGCAGCTTAGCGCTCGACTCTGGGGCCAACGTCCTGACTTTC. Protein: CASSLALDSGANVLTF.

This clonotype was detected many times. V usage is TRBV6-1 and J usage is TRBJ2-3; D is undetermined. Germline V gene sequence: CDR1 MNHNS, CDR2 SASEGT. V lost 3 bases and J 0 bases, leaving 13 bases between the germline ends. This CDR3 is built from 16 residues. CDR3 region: CASSEWADLSTDTQYF. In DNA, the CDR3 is TGTGCCAGCAGTGAGTGGGCGGATCTTAGCACAGATACGCAGTATTTT.

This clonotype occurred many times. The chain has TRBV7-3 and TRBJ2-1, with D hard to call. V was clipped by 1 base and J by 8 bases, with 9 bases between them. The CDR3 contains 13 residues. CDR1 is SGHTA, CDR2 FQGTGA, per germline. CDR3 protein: CASSLIGIDEQFF. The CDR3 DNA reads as TGTGCCAGCAGCTTAATTGGTATCGATGAGCAGTTCTTC.

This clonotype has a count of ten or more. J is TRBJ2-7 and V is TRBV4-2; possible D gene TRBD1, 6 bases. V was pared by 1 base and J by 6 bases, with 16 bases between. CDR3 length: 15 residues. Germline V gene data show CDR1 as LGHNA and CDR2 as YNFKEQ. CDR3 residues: CASSQVSQGRGEQYV. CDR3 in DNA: TGTGCCAGCAGCCAAGTGTCCCAGGGGAGAGGCGAGCAGTACGTC.

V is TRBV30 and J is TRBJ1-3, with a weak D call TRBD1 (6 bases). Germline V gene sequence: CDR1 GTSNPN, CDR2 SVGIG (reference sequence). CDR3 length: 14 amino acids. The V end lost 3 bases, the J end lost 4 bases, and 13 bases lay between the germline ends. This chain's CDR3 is CAWSRGGSGNTIYF. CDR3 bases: TGTGCCTGGAGCCGAGGGGGATCCGGAAACACCATATATTTT.